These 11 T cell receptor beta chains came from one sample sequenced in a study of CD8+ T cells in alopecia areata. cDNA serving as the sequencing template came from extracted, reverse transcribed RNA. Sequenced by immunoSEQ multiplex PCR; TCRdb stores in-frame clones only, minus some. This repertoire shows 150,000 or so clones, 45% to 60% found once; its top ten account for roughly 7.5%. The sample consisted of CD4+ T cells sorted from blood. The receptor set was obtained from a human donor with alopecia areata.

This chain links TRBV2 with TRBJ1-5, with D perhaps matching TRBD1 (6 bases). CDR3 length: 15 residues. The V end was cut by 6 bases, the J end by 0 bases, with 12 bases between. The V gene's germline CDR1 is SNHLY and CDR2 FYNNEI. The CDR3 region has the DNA TGTGCCAGCAGCATGGACAGAAATAGCAATCAGCCCCAGCATTTT. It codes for CASSMDRNSNQPQHF. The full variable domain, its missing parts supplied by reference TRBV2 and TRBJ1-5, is EPEVTQTPSHQVTQMGQEVILRCVPISNHLYFYWYRQILGQKVEFLVSFYNNEISEKSEIFDDQFSVERPDGSNFTLKIRSTKLEDSAMYFCASSMDRNSNQPQHFGDGTRLSIL.

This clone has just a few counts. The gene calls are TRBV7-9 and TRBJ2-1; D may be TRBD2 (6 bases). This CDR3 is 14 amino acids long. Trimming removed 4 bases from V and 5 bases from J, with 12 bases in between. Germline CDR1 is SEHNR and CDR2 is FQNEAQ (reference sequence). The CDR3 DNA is TGTGCCAGCAGCTCCCAGGGCGGGAACAATGAGCAGTTCTTC. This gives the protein CASSSQGGNNEQFF.

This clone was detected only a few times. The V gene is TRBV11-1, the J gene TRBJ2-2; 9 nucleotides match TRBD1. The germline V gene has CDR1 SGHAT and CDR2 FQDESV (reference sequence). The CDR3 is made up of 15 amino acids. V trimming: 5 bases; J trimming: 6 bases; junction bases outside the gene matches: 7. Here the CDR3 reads CASSHPTGGAGELFF. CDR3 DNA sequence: TGTGCCAGCAGCCACCCGACAGGGGGGGCCGGGGAGCTGTTTTTT.

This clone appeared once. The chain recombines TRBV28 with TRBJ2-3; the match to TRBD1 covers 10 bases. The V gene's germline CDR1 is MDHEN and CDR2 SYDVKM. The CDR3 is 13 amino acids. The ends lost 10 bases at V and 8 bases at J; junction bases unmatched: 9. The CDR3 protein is CATMTGGVGTQYF. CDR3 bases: TGTGCCACCATGACAGGGGGCGTTGGTACGCAGTATTTT.

CDR3 loop: CASGQVAKNIQYF. The CDR3 region has the DNA TGTGCCAGCGGGCAGGTGGCCAAAAACATTCAGTACTTC. J is TRBJ2-4 and V is TRBV7-9; no clear D. CDR1 is SEHNR and CDR2 is FQNEAQ in the germline V gene (reference sequence). The CDR3 totals 13 residues. V was cut by 8 bases and J by 1 base, with 9 bases left in between.

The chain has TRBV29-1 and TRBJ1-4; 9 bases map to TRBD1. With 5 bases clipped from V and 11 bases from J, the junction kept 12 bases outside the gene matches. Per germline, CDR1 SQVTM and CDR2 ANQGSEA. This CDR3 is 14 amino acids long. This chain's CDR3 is CSVFPGTGYGKLFF. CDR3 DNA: TGCAGCGTTTTTCCAGGGACAGGGTATGGGAAACTGTTTTTT.

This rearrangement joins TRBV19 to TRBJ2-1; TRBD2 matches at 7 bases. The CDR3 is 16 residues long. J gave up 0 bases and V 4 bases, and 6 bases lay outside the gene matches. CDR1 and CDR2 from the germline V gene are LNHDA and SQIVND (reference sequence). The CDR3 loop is CASSTGLADSYNEQFF. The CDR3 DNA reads TGTGCCAGTAGTACCGGTCTAGCGGACTCCTACAATGAGCAGTTCTTC.

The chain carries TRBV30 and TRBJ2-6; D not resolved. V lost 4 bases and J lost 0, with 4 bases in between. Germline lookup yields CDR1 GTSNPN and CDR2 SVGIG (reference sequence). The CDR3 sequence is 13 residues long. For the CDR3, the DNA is TGTGCCTGGAAATTCTCTGGGGCCAACGTCCTGACTTTC. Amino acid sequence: CAWKFSGANVLTF.

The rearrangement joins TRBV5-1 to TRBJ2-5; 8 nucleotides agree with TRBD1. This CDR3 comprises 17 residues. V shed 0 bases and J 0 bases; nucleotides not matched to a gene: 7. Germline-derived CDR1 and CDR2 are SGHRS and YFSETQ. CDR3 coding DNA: TGCGCCAGCAGCTTGGGACAGGGGCCCCAGTACCAAGAGACCCAGTACTTC. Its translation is CASSLGQGPQYQETQYF.

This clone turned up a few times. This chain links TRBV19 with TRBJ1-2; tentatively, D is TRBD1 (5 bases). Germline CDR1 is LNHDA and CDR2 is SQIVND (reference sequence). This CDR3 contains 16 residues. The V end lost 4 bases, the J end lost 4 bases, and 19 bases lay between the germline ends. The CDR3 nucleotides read TGTGCCAGTAGTAAACATCCTGCCGGGGCCCCCTATGGCTACACCTTC. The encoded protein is CASSKHPAGAPYGYTF.

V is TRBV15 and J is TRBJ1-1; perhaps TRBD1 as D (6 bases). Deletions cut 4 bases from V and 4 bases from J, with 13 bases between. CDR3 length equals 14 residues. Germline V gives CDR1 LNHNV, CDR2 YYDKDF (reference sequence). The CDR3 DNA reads TGTGCCACCAGCAACCCGACAGGTACCACTGAAGCTTTCTTT. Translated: CATSNPTGTTEAFF.